The TCR beta chain described here comes from a study of cytomegalovirus exposure and HLA in healthy donors. Study-level background: Within an early data release were about 85 million unique TCRs drawn from HLA-typed donors.

It was with 60 Vbeta and 13 Jbeta primers that the PCR ran. Data came from immunoSEQ multiplex PCR; TCRdb stores just in-frame clones and leaves some out. Of fewer than 90,000 clones in the sample, around 74% were seen once. The CDR3 has 13 amino acids. Germline CDR1 reads LNHDA; CDR2 reads SQIVND (reference sequence). The germline V and J ends were trimmed by 7 bases and 0 bases, with 6 bases remaining between them. The sample taken for sequencing was PBMCs. The clonotype originates from a man aged 30 to 39 in good health and CMV-seropositive. The V call is TRBV19, the J call TRBJ1-4; no firm D call. CDR3 residues: CASNPATNEKLFF. Here the CDR3 DNA reads TGTGCCAGTAATCCCGCAACTAATGAAAAACTGTTTTTT.